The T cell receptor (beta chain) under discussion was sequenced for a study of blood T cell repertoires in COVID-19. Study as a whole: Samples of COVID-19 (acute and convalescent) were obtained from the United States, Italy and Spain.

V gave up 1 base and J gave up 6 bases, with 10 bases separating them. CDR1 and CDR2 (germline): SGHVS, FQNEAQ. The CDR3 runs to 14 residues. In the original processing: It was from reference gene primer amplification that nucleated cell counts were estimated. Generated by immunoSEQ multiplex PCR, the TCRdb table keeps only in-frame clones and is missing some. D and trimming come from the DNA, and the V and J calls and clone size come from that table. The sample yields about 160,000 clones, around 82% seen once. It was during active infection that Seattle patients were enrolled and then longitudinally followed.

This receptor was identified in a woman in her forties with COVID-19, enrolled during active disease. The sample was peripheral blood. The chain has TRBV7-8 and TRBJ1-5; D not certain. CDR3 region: CASSLEGGSQPQHF. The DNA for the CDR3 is TGTGCCAGCAGCTTAGAAGGCGGGAGTCAGCCCCAGCATTTT.